Here is one T cell receptor (beta chain) with its context. After extraction with the RNeasy kit, roughly 0.45 to 1 ug of the RNA was reverse transcribed using random hexamers. One entry per CDR3 protein results from TCRdb running MiXCR on the immunoSEQ multiplex PCR reads. This sample carries approximately 160,000 distinct CDR3 sequences, approximately 95% of them seen once, and the ten largest clones take approximately 0.12%. These data are taken from a study of CD8 T cells in Susac syndrome. The TEMRA cells underwent FACS enrichment, while the CD8+ and CD4+ T cells underwent negative isolation. Sequenced input: CD4+ T cells from PBMCs. The origin of this receptor is a human donor with Susac syndrome.

The CDR3 DNA is TGTGCCAGCAGTTACGAGGGGGTAAACGGTGGCTACACCTTC. Amino acid sequence: CASSYEGVNGGYTF. The gene calls are TRBV6-2 or TRBV6-3 and TRBJ1-2, with D perhaps TRBD1 (6 bases). The CDR3 is made up of 14 amino acids. The germline V gene encodes CDR1 MNHEY and CDR2 SVGEGT. V gave up 2 bases and J gave up 7 bases, with 14 bases separating them.